The 32 T cell receptor beta chains below all came from one sample that was sequenced in a study of blood T cell repertoires in COVID-19. Generated by immunoSEQ multiplex PCR, the TCRdb table keeps only in-frame clones and is missing some. The sample holds 35,000 to 40,000 clones, around four fifths seen once. Sample: peripheral blood. Every receptor here comes from a man aged 50 to 60 with active COVID-19.

This clone has only a few counts. The V call is TRBV3-1 (or the pseudogene TRBV3-2), the J call TRBJ1-2; tentatively, D is TRBD1 (5 bases). V dropped 4 bases and J dropped 8 bases, with 20 bases sitting between them. CDR3 length: 15 amino acids. Germline V gene data show CDR1 as LGHDT and CDR2 as YNNKEL (reference sequence). The DNA of the CDR3 is TGTGCCAGCAGCCCGGGACTGTCGTCCAGGTTGGGCTACACCTTC. This sequence encodes CASSPGLSSRLGYTF.

J is TRBJ1-6 and V is TRBV19; no clear D. Germline V lookup: CDR1 LNHDA, CDR2 SQIVND (reference sequence). CDR3 size: 13 residues. The CDR3 bases are TGTGCTGCAGGTTTCTCCTATAATTCACCCCTCCACTTT. Translating gives CAAGFSYNSPLHF.

The chain combines TRBV19 with TRBJ1-1, with TRBD1 matching 7 bases. This CDR3 region has 13 residues. Germline lookup yields CDR1 LNHDA and CDR2 SQIVND (reference sequence). The ends lost 1 base at V and 4 bases at J; junction bases unmatched: 0. Here the CDR3 reads CASSIAGGTEAFF. DNA for the CDR3: TGTGCCAGTAGTATAGCAGGGGGCACTGAAGCTTTCTTT. Combining the CDR3 with reference TRBV19 and TRBJ1-1 gives the whole variable domain DGGITQSPKYLFRKEGQNVTLSCEQNLNHDAMYWYRQDPGQGLRLIYYSQIVNDFQKGDIAEGYSVSREKKESFPLTVTSAQKNPTAFYLCASSIAGGTEAFFGQGTRLTVV.

The gene calls are TRBV15 and TRBJ2-1; 7 nucleotides agree with TRBD1. This CDR3 comprises 16 residues. V was pared by 2 bases and J by 4 bases, with 8 bases of the junction left unmatched. Per the germline V gene, CDR1 is LNHNV and CDR2 is YYDKDF (reference sequence). The CDR3 DNA follows: TGTGCCACCAGCAGATTCCCCGGGACAGAATACAATGAGCAGTTCTTC. It yields the protein CATSRFPGTEYNEQFF.

V usage is TRBV13 and J usage is TRBJ2-1, with a possible D match to TRBD2 (7 bases). The V gene's germline CDR1 is PRHDT and CDR2 FYEKMQ (reference sequence). The length of the CDR3 is 16 residues. The V end lost 5 bases, the J end lost 2 bases, and 16 bases lay between the germline ends. CDR3 sequence (DNA): TGTGCCAGCAGCCCGCCCGCCGGGGGGCCCTACAATGAGCAGTTCTTC. This encodes CASSPPAGGPYNEQFF.

This clone showed up just a few times. The V call is TRBV10-2, the J call TRBJ2-2, with D possibly TRBD2 on 6 matching bases. Trimming removed 0 bases from V and 5 bases from J, with 10 bases in between. Looked up from germline, CDR1 is WSHSY and CDR2 is SAAADI. CDR3 length equals 15 residues. CDR3 bases: TGCGCCAGCAGTGAGTCGAGTCGGGGGACCGGGGAGCTGTTTTTT. It translates to CASSESSRGTGELFF.

The V call is TRBV10-1, the J call TRBJ2-3, with TRBD2 matching 8 bases. Trimming took 3 bases from V and 4 from J; bases not matched to a gene: 6. The CDR3 sequence is 15 residues long. CDR1 WNHNN and CDR2 SYGVQD come from the germline V gene (reference sequence). CDR3 DNA sequence: TGCGCCAGCAGTGAACGGGGGGGGCTTTCAGATACGCAGTATTTT. It encodes CASSERGGLSDTQYF.

The chain couples TRBV5-1 to TRBJ2-5, with D maybe TRBD2 (6 bases). V lost 4 bases and J 3 bases, leaving 16 bases between the germline ends. This CDR3 region has 15 residues. CDR1 is SGHRS and CDR2 is YFSETQ in the germline V gene. This CDR3 is CASSPSGRGEETQYF. In nucleotides, the CDR3 is TGCGCCAGCAGCCCCTCCGGGCGGGGAGAAGAGACCCAGTACTTC.

The J gene is TRBJ2-3, the V gene TRBV7-6; the D gene is possibly TRBD2 (5 bases). Between the trimmed V and J ends, which lost 5 bases and 2 bases, there was a span of 14 bases. The CDR3 consists of 15 residues. CDR1 is SGHVS, CDR2 FNYEAQ, per germline. Here the CDR3 reads CASSHTGSLTDTQYF. The CDR3, as DNA: TGTGCCAGCAGCCACACGGGAAGCCTCACAGATACGCAGTATTTT.

This sequence joins TRBV7-8 and TRBJ1-1, with TRBD1 matching 9 bases. The CDR3 sequence is 15 residues long. With 5 bases clipped from V and 4 bases from J, the junction kept 8 bases outside the gene matches. Germline V gene data show CDR1 as SGHVS and CDR2 as FQNEAQ. CDR3 in amino acids: CASSATGGGGTEAFF. CDR3 coding DNA: TGTGCCAGCAGCGCCACAGGGGGCGGGGGCACTGAAGCTTTCTTT.

The J gene is TRBJ2-5, the V gene TRBV11-1, with TRBD2 matching over 12 bases. Unmatched junction bases numbered 8, after V lost 5 bases and J lost 4 bases. Germline CDR1 and CDR2: SGHAT and FQDESV (reference sequence). CDR3 size: 16 residues. CDR3 sequence: CASSPGLAGRRETQYF. The CDR3 nucleotides read TGTGCCAGCAGCCCCGGACTAGCGGGAAGAAGAGAGACCCAGTACTTC.

The genes are TRBV7-2 and TRBJ1-5; 8 positions match TRBD1. This CDR3 has 13 residues. CDR1 and CDR2 from the germline V gene are SGHTA and FQGNSA. Trimming cost V 5 bases and J 7 bases; bases outside gene matches: 4. The CDR3 spells CASSRQGFQPQHF. Here the CDR3 DNA reads TGTGCCAGCAGCCGACAGGGGTTCCAGCCCCAGCATTTT.

The chain uses TRBV6-8 and TRBJ1-3; TRBD1 agrees at 7 bases. CDR1 and CDR2 (germline): MNHGY, SAAAGT. Germline trimming cut 7 bases from V and 4 bases from J; bases unmatched to any gene: 7. This CDR3 has 14 amino acids. The DNA of the CDR3 is TGTGCCAGCATCCCCAGGGGGAGCGGAAACACCATATATTTT. It is translated as CASIPRGSGNTIYF.

The rearrangement joins TRBV6-5 to TRBJ2-5; 8 positions agree with TRBD2. Germline lookup yields CDR1 MNHEY and CDR2 SVGAGI. The CDR3 runs to 16 residues. V shed 2 bases and J 3 bases; nucleotides not matched to a gene: 8. The CDR3 DNA reads TGTGCCAGCAGTTACATGACGGGGGGGACCGAAGAGACCCAGTACTTC. Translation gives CASSYMTGGTEETQYF.

The rearrangement links TRBV2 to TRBJ1-4; 8 positions match TRBD1. Germline CDR1 and CDR2: SNHLY and FYNNEI. This CDR3 contains 16 residues. The V segment lost 7 bases and the J segment 7 bases; nucleotides outside the gene matches: 14. CDR3 region: CASKEPQGAKGEKLFF. The CDR3 DNA reads as TGTGCCAGCAAGGAGCCCCAGGGGGCTAAGGGTGAAAAACTGTTTTTT.

V usage is TRBV27 and J usage is TRBJ2-7; TRBD1 matches 7 bases. Germline lookup yields CDR1 MNHEY and CDR2 SMNVEV (reference sequence). The CDR3 runs 15 residues. The J segment lost 3 bases and the V segment lost 5 bases, leaving 10 bases of the junction unmatched. The CDR3 reads CASSPRTGFVYEQYF. The DNA for the CDR3 is TGTGCCAGCAGTCCCCGGACAGGATTCGTCTACGAGCAGTACTTC.

V usage is TRBV9 and J usage is TRBJ2-7; 7 bases are a match to TRBD1. V lost 4 bases, J lost 3 bases, and 7 bases stayed unmatched. The CDR3 sequence is 14 residues long. Germline V CDR1 and CDR2: SGDLS, YYNGEE. CDR3 sequence (DNA): TGTGCCAGCAGCCTTACCGACAGGGACTACGAGCAGTACTTC. Protein sequence: CASSLTDRDYEQYF.

The V and J genes are TRBV5-6 and TRBJ2-5; D not certain. This CDR3 contains 13 residues. Germline lookup yields CDR1 SGHDT and CDR2 YYEEEE. V lost 1 base to trimming and J lost 1 base, with 5 bases between them. CDR3 nucleotide sequence: TGTGCCAGCAGCTTGCGCAGCCAAGAGACCCAGTACTTC. It translates to CASSLRSQETQYF.

The CDR3 DNA follows: TGTGCCATCAAGGGACTAGCGGACACCGGGGAGCTGTTTTTT. It codes for CAIKGLADTGELFF. This chain connects TRBV10-3 to TRBJ2-2, with 11 bases lining up with TRBD2. Losses at the gene ends were 7 bases for V and 3 bases for J; bases not matched to a gene: 1. The CDR3 spans 14 residues. CDR1 and CDR2 from the germline V gene are ENHRY and SYGVKD.

This chain joins TRBV6-5 and TRBJ2-7; D unresolved. This CDR3 has 15 residues. Germline V gives CDR1 MNHEY, CDR2 SVGAGI. The V end was cut by 2 bases, the J end by 1 base, with 12 bases between. The CDR3 region has the DNA TGTGCCAGCAGTTACGATGGGCAGCCTTCCTACGAGCAGTACTTC. Translation: CASSYDGQPSYEQYF.

V is TRBV28 and J is TRBJ1-2; D perhaps matches TRBD1 (5 bases). Looked up from germline, CDR1 is MDHEN and CDR2 is SYDVKM. The CDR3 runs 15 residues. V lost 4 bases to trimming and J lost 8 bases, with 20 bases between them. CDR3 sequence reads: CASSSTRGLKRGYTF. CDR3 nucleotides: TGTGCCAGCAGTTCCACAAGGGGACTAAAAAGGGGCTACACCTTC.

The chain combines TRBV24-1 with TRBJ2-2; 8 nucleotides align to TRBD1. This CDR3 comprises 14 residues. V trimming: 6 bases; J trimming: 7 bases; junction bases outside the gene matches: 6. The germline gives CDR1 KGHDR, CDR2 SFDVKD. CDR3 coding DNA: TGTGCCACCAGTCACGGACAGGGAGTCGGGGAGCTGTTTTTT. This encodes CATSHGQGVGELFF.

The J gene is TRBJ1-5, the V gene TRBV18; D is unclear. CDR1 and CDR2 (germline): KGHSH, LQKENI. V dropped 2 bases and J dropped 1 base, with 9 bases sitting between them. CDR3 length: 15 residues. The DNA of the CDR3 is TGTGCCAGCTCACCAACCGGGAGGAGCAATCAGCCCCAGCATTTT. It codes for CASSPTGRSNQPQHF. The full variable domain, in which reference TRBV18 and TRBJ1-5 provide the parts outside the CDR3, is NAGVMQNPRHLVRRRGQEARLRCSPMKGHSHVYWYRQLPEEGLKFMVYLQKENIIDESGMPKERFSAEFPKEGPSILRIQQVVRGDSAAYFCASSPTGRSNQPQHFGDGTRLSIL.

The chain joins TRBV6-5 to TRBJ2-5; 9 bases line up with TRBD2. V lost 4 bases, J lost 4 bases, and 10 bases stayed unmatched. The CDR3 runs 16 residues. CDR1 and CDR2 from the germline V gene are MNHEY and SVGAGI. DNA for the CDR3: TGTGCCAGCAGTTCGGGCTATCTGACTAGCGGAGAGACCCAGTACTTC. Translation: CASSSGYLTSGETQYF.

The chain is built from TRBV6-5 and TRBJ1-2; 9 bases map to TRBD1. Trimming at V came to 4 bases and at J to 5 bases, leaving 8 bases not matched to a gene. Per the germline V gene, CDR1 is MNHEY and CDR2 is SVGAGI. There are 15 residues in the CDR3. The CDR3 sequence is CASSSIMDRGYGYTF. The CDR3 DNA is TGTGCCAGCAGTTCTATCATGGACAGGGGATATGGCTACACCTTC.

A single count supports this clone. The chain is built from TRBV6-5 and TRBJ2-2, with 8 bases matching TRBD1. The CDR3 contains 14 residues. CDR1 and CDR2 from the germline V gene are MNHEY and SVGAGI. Losses at the gene ends were 6 bases for V and 3 bases for J; bases not matched to a gene: 3. In DNA, the CDR3 is TGTGCCAGCAGCAGGGGGCTAGACACCGGGGAGCTGTTTTTT. Translation gives CASSRGLDTGELFF.

The rearrangement uses TRBV11-2 and TRBJ1-6; D uncertain. Germline V gives CDR1 SGHAT, CDR2 FQNNGV. V was trimmed by 5 bases and J by 7 bases, leaving 15 bases between them. This CDR3 comprises 15 residues. The CDR3 sequence: CASSHTGNRNSPLHF. The CDR3, as DNA: TGTGCCAGCAGCCACACCGGGAACAGAAATTCACCCCTCCACTTT.

This chain joins TRBV15 and TRBJ2-1; TRBD2 is a possible D gene (7 bases). V shed 8 bases and J shed 7 bases, with 12 bases lying between them. This CDR3 is 12 amino acids long. Germline CDR1 is LNHNV and CDR2 is YYDKDF (reference sequence). CDR3 DNA: TGTGCCACCCGCGGGGGCGGGAATGAGCAGTTCTTC. Protein product: CATRGGGNEQFF.

The sample holds a few counts of this clone. This chain joins TRBV5-8 and TRBJ2-7; TRBD2 is a possible D gene (6 bases). The CDR3 spans 15 residues. The germline V gene encodes CDR1 SGHTS and CDR2 YDEGEE. The germline V and J ends were trimmed by 4 bases and 2 bases, with 16 bases remaining between them. The DNA of the CDR3 is TGTGCCAGCAGCCACGGGGGTATCCCGCCCTACGAGCAGTACTTC. Its translation: CASSHGGIPPYEQYF.

The chain has TRBV19 and TRBJ1-4; 9 bases align to TRBD1. Germline V gene sequence: CDR1 LNHDA, CDR2 SQIVND (reference sequence). This CDR3 region has 16 residues. J gave up 7 bases and V 0 bases, and 6 bases lay outside the gene matches. The CDR3: CASSIESGTGTEKLFF. As DNA, the CDR3 is TGTGCCAGTAGTATAGAATCCGGGACAGGGACTGAAAAACTGTTTTTT.

The chain employs TRBV6-6 and TRBJ2-7; unclear D gene. V gave up 6 bases and J gave up 7 bases, with 25 bases separating them. The CDR3 is 16 residues long. Per the germline V gene, CDR1 is MNHNY and CDR2 is SVGAGI (reference sequence). This chain's CDR3 is CASSPLVATTSKEQYF. CDR3 DNA sequence: TGTGCCAGCAGCCCCCTGGTGGCAACCACCTCGAAAGAGCAGTACTTC.

The rearrangement joins TRBV10-2 to TRBJ1-1; D is uncertain. Germline values: CDR1 WSHSY, CDR2 SAAADI. Trimming shortened V by 6 bases and J by 0 bases, and 11 bases separated the two germline ends. This CDR3 has 14 amino acids. The CDR3 region is CASSRSSLNTEAFF. The CDR3 nucleotides are TGCGCCAGCAGCCGCAGTAGCCTGAACACTGAAGCTTTCTTT.